The clone carrying this T cell receptor (beta chain) has only a few counts. The data belong to a study of blood T cell repertoires in COVID-19. Study summary: Acute and convalescent COVID-19 samples came from the United States, Italy and Spain. T cells, B-cell-depleted T cells, or PBMCs supplied cDNA or gDNA.

This CDR3 contains 13 residues. V was clipped by 5 bases and J by 3 bases, with 10 bases between them. Under the authors' procedure: Amplification with reference gene primers provided the estimates of nucleated cell counts. The table came from immunoSEQ multiplex PCR; TCRdb's copy has only in-frame clones and leaves some out. V and J calls and clone size are given by that table; D and trimming were obtained from the DNA. Here the sample spans around 130,000 clones, roughly 71% being singletons. The sample taken for sequencing was peripheral blood. The source is a man at least 80 years old with acute or convalescent COVID-19. The chain carries TRBV12-3 or TRBV12-4 and TRBJ1-1, with TRBD1 as a possible D gene (5 bases). Written as DNA, the CDR3 is TGTGCCAGCAGTCCCAGGGCGGACACTGAAGCTTTCTTT. Its protein is CASSPRADTEAFF.